This T cell receptor (beta chain) originates from a study of T-cell reconstitution after alpha-beta-depleted transplantation in children. The TCRbeta library was prepared with unique molecular identifiers. One entry per CDR3 protein, called by TCRdb with MiXCR from the PCR reads. The table lists 440,000 or so distinct CDR3 sequences, roughly 44% of them singletons. In germline, CDR1 is KGHSH, CDR2 LQKENI. Trimming pared 6 bases from V and 0 bases from J, leaving 15 bases between. The CDR3 is made up of 15 amino acids. The chain combines TRBV18 with TRBJ2-7; the D is unclear. The TCR originated in a girl aged 2-10 years with aplastic anemia, due to receive a stem cell transplant. The sample was PBMCs, taken before TCRalphabeta/CD19-depleted stem cell transplant. The CDR3 reads CASSLTGQSSYEQYF. CDR3 coding DNA: TGTGCCAGCTCTCTGACCGGGCAGAGCTCCTACGAGCAGTACTTC.